This entry features one T cell receptor beta chain sequence. Its specificity is not known. The trim removed 8 bases at V and 5 bases at J, leaving 7 bases unmatched. Germline CDR1 ENHRY, CDR2 SYGVKD. The CDR3 has 13 amino acids. The source of the sample is a study of naive and memory T cell subsets. Study-level findings and limits: This RNA-based method may be sensitive to activation-related transcript changes.

A UMI-containing oligonucleotide was joined by 3' ligation to the TCR cDNA template. Cells were not sorted; total RNA input targeted about 1 to 1000 ng. The SP2 primer and nested alpha and beta constant region primers amplified ligated cDNA in four rounds. Blood and skin TCR RNA was reverse transcribed with alpha and beta constant primers. TCRdb re-analysed the 5' RACE reads in MiXCR, keeping a single row per CDR3 protein. The data show tens of thousands of distinct CDR3 sequences, about 7% seen once. The chain couples TRBV10-3 to TRBJ2-5, with 8 bases matching TRBD1. The clonotype was recovered from a male donor in good health. The CDR3 loop is CAIGQGGLETQYF. In DNA form, the CDR3 reads TGTGCCATCGGACAGGGTGGGTTGGAGACCCAGTACTTC.